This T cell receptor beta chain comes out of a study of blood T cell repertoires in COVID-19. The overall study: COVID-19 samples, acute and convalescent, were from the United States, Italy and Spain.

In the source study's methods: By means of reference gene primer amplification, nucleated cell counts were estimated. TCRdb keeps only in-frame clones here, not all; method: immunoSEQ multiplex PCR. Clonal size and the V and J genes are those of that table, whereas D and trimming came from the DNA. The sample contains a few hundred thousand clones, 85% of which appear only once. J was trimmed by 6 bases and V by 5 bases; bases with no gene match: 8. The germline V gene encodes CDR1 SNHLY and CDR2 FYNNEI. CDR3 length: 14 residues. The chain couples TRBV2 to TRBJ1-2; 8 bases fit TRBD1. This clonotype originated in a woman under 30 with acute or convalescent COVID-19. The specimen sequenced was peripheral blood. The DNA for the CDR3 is TGTGCCAGCAGTCCGACAGGGGAGAGGAATGGCTACACCTTC. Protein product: CASSPTGERNGYTF.